The present TCR beta chain was sequenced within a study of human CD8 memory T cell subsets. A UMI-labeled 5' RACE approach was the method that produced the TCR beta libraries. Reanalyzing the 5' RACE reads, TCRdb keeps one entry per CDR3 protein, without DNA. Reported are around 4,300 distinct CDR3 sequences; the ten largest clones contain roughly a third. Its frequency marks this clonotype as medium-sized (0.01 to 0.1%). Germline V lookup: CDR1 LNHNV, CDR2 YYDKDF (reference sequence). The length of the CDR3 is 16 residues. Total CD8+ T cells were enriched by negative magnetic separation. The chain joins TRBV15 to TRBJ1-6; the TCRdb call, TRBD1, lacks DNA for checking. Sequencing used CD8+ effector memory T cells (TEM) sorted from PBMCs. Subset defined: effector memory CD8 T cells, CCR7- CD45RO+ CD95+. The receptor was derived from a human donor in good health. CDR3 residues: CATSRAMGQGGSPLHF.